These 13 T cell receptor beta chains came from one sample sequenced in a study of monozygotic twins with inflammatory bowel disease. TCRdb re-called the 5' RACE reads and shows each CDR3 protein once, DNA omitted. The sample's table shows roughly 150,000 distinct CDR3 sequences. Sequences were obtained from blood. The source of these receptors is a human donor with ulcerative colitis or Crohn's disease, or a healthy co-twin of an affected twin (not recorded which).

The V gene is TRBV9, the J gene TRBJ1-5; without DNA, the TCRdb call of TRBD1 cannot be checked. The CDR3 runs 14 residues. Germline CDR1 and CDR2: SGDLS and YYNGEE. The CDR3 sequence: CASSVAAGGEPQHF.

CDR3 sequence reads: CAWRRRGTDTQYF. The gene calls are TRBV30 and TRBJ2-3; with no DNA, the TCRdb D assignment of TRBD1 cannot be verified. The CDR3 is 13 residues long. Germline V lookup: CDR1 GTSNPN, CDR2 SVGIG (reference sequence).

This rearrangement joins TRBV29-1 to TRBJ2-3; TCRdb calls TRBD1, which cannot be checked without DNA. The CDR3 covers 12 residues. The germline CDR1 and CDR2 sequences are SQVTM and ANQGSEA. CDR3 in amino acids: CSVPLSTDTQYF.

The gene calls are TRBV18 and TRBJ1-4; TCRdb designates TRBD1, a call that cannot be tested without DNA. The CDR3 sequence is 15 residues long. Germline CDR1 is KGHSH and CDR2 is LQKENI. The CDR3 sequence: CASSPRGTGDEKLFF.

The J gene is TRBJ2-2, the V gene TRBV29-1; TCRdb outputs TRBD2, but without DNA this stays unchecked. Germline assignment: CDR1 SQVTM and CDR2 ANQGSEA. This CDR3 has 15 residues. The chain's CDR3 is CSVATSGSTTGELFF.

The chain combines TRBV6-5 with TRBJ1-1; TCRdb indicates TRBD1, and absent DNA this call remains unverified. The germline gives CDR1 MNHEY, CDR2 SVGAGI. CDR3 length equals 16 residues. The CDR3 spells CASSYVFRHIGGEAFF.

The chain is built from TRBV18 and TRBJ1-1. Germline V gene sequence: CDR1 KGHSH, CDR2 LQKENI. This CDR3 spans 13 amino acids. The CDR3 sequence is CASSPPPYTEAFF. Full variable domain (missing parts from reference TRBV18 and TRBJ1-1): NAGVMQNPRHLVRRRGQEARLRCSPMKGHSHVYWYRQLPEEGLKFMVYLQKENIIDESGMPKERFSAEFPKEGPSILRIQQVVRGDSAAYFCASSPPPYTEAFFGQGTRLTVV.

The chain carries TRBV28 and TRBJ2-7; TCRdb returns TRBD2, unconfirmable since there is no DNA. The germline CDR1 and CDR2 sequences are MDHEN and SYDVKM. The CDR3 length is 12 residues. CDR3 amino acids: CASLSGMVEQYF.

This sequence joins TRBV15 and TRBJ2-2; TCRdb's D call of TRBD1 is untestable without DNA. Germline CDR1 reads LNHNV; CDR2 reads YYDKDF (reference sequence). The CDR3 is made up of 14 amino acids. The CDR3: CATSGDREAGELFF.

The chain carries TRBV20-1 and TRBJ1-6; the D gene TCRdb calls, TRBD1, cannot be checked with no DNA. The CDR3 spans 16 residues. Germline V lookup: CDR1 DFQATT, CDR2 SNEGSKA (reference sequence). The chain's CDR3 is CSARATSRGDNSPLHF.

V and J are TRBV5-1 and TRBJ1-2; the TRBD1 assignment by TCRdb is unverifiable without DNA. Germline V gene data show CDR1 as SGHRS and CDR2 as YFSETQ. CDR3 length: 16 amino acids. Here the CDR3 reads CASSFIPGQEGNGYTF.

The V gene is TRBV30, the J gene TRBJ1-1. The CDR3 is 13 residues long. The V gene's germline CDR1 is GTSNPN and CDR2 SVGIG (reference sequence). This chain's CDR3 is CAWSSRATTEAFF.

The chain recombines TRBV6-2 or TRBV6-3 with TRBJ2-3. This CDR3 is 16 amino acids long. Germline CDR1 MNHEY, CDR2 SVGEGT. The CDR3 sequence: CASSYSMSALTDTQYF.